A single sample is the source of the 24 T cell receptor beta chains below, sequenced in a study of T-cell reconstitution after alpha-beta-depleted transplantation in children. The library targeted TCRbeta and was prepared with unique molecular identifiers. TCRdb re-called the PCR reads through MiXCR, storing one row per CDR3 protein. Among 200,000 to 250,000 distinct CDR3 sequences listed, 7.5% to 9.5% were seen once. The sequencing used PBMCs, mostly from graft donor cells, collected 180 days after TCRalphabeta/CD19-depleted stem cell transplant. The receptors stem from a male patient younger than 18 who had a stem cell transplant for acute lymphoblastic leukemia, so the T cells may come from the graft donor.

This clonotype was recorded a few times. The chain couples TRBV6-5 to TRBJ2-5; possibly TRBD2 for D (7 bases). Germline values: CDR1 MNHEY, CDR2 SVGAGI. The V end lost 2 bases, the J end lost 5 bases, and 12 bases lay between the germline ends. This CDR3 comprises 14 residues. The CDR3 sequence: CASSYRGGWETQYF. CDR3 nucleotide sequence: TGTGCCAGCAGTTACAGGGGGGGGTGGGAGACCCAGTACTTC.

This clonotype was observed a few times. The chain couples TRBV12-3 or TRBV12-4 to TRBJ2-2; TRBD2 aligns across 12 bases. J was trimmed by 7 bases and V by 4 bases; bases with no gene match: 7. The CDR3 has 16 residues. CDR3 DNA: TGTGCCAGCAGTTACCGACTAGCGGGAGAGGTCGGGGAGCTGTTTTTT. Its protein is CASSYRLAGEVGELFF.

This clonotype was found many times. The rearrangement uses TRBV7-2 and TRBJ1-6, with 7 bases aligning to TRBD1. Germline assignment: CDR1 SGHTA and CDR2 FQGNSA. V dropped 4 bases and J dropped 8; count of bases not matched to a gene: 8. The length of the CDR3 is 15 residues. CDR3 protein: CASSYPDRLDSPLHF. The CDR3 coding sequence is TGTGCCAGCAGCTACCCGGACAGGTTGGATTCACCCCTCCACTTT. Variable domain in full (rest from reference TRBV7-2 and TRBJ1-6): GAGVSQSPSNKVTEKGKDVELRCDPISGHTALYWYRQSLGQGLEFLIYFQGNSAPDKSGLPSDRFSAERTGGSVSTLTIQRTQQEDSAVYLCASSYPDRLDSPLHFGNGTRLTVT.

This clonotype was counted many times. The chain employs TRBV29-1 and TRBJ1-1, with D uncertain. Trimming left V 7 bases short and J 9 bases short, with 12 bases between. This CDR3 comprises 10 residues. Germline V gives CDR1 SQVTM, CDR2 ANQGSEA. CDR3: CSAIQIQAFF. The CDR3 DNA follows: TGCAGCGCCATTCAAATTCAAGCTTTCTTT.

This clonotype was picked up many times. V and J are TRBV10-1 and TRBJ1-1; possible D gene TRBD1, 5 bases. Germline CDR1 and CDR2: WNHNN and SYGVQD (reference sequence). Trimming cost V 4 bases and J 1 base, with 10 bases left between them. The CDR3 contains 14 residues. DNA for the CDR3: TGCGCCAGCAGTGGACCGGGGCAGAACACTGAAGCTTTCTTT. It specifies CASSGPGQNTEAFF.

This clonotype showed up many times. The chain is built from TRBV28 and TRBJ1-2; D not resolved. The CDR3 consists of 12 residues. Per germline, CDR1 MDHEN and CDR2 SYDVKM. V dropped 3 bases and J dropped 8 bases, with 10 bases sitting between them. The CDR3 DNA sequence: TGTGCCAGCAGTTTGAGGGCGGACGGCTACACCTTC. Protein product: CASSLRADGYTF.

This clonotype has at least ten counts. CDR3 DNA: TGCGCCAGCAGGACGGGCCAGGGGAACGAAAAACTGTTTTTT. It translates to CASRTGQGNEKLFF. The J gene is TRBJ1-4, the V gene TRBV5-1, with a tentative D call TRBD1 (6 bases). The V gene lost 5 bases and the J gene lost 8 bases, with 16 bases spanning the gap. The V gene's germline CDR1 is SGHRS and CDR2 YFSETQ. The CDR3 is 14 amino acids.

This clonotype turned up a few times. This chain uses TRBV6-4 with TRBJ2-7; no reliable D call. CDR1 is MRHNA and CDR2 is SNTAGT in the germline V gene. The CDR3 runs to 14 residues. V was pared by 3 bases and J by 2 bases, with 11 bases between. DNA for the CDR3: TGTGCCAGCAGTGAGGGGAAGTCCCCCTACGAGCAGTACTTC. It yields the protein CASSEGKSPYEQYF.

This clonotype was seen just once. The chain couples TRBV5-4 to TRBJ2-5, with a possible D match to TRBD1 (5 bases). The germline gives CDR1 SGHNT, CDR2 YYREEE (reference sequence). V lost 4 bases to trimming and J lost 2 bases, with 15 bases between them. The CDR3 runs to 15 residues. The CDR3, as DNA: TGTGCCAGCAGCATGCCCTTTGGACAACAAGAGACCCAGTACTTC. Protein sequence: CASSMPFGQQETQYF.

In this sample, this clonotype turned up many times. The CDR3 here is CASSPRDRGTQYF. The CDR3 DNA reads TGTGCCAGCAGTCCGAGGGATCGGGGGACCCAGTACTTC. The chain is built from TRBV12-3 or TRBV12-4 and TRBJ2-5, with D tentatively TRBD2 (5 bases). Trimming took 5 bases from V and 7 from J, leaving 14 bases between them. This CDR3 comprises 13 residues.

This clonotype has a count of ten or more. The V gene is TRBV7-2, the J gene TRBJ2-7, with D possibly being TRBD2 (7 bases). The germline V gene has CDR1 SGHTA and CDR2 FQGNSA. The CDR3 spans 16 residues. The V end lost 1 base, the J end lost 1 base, and 14 bases lay between the germline ends. The CDR3 reads CASSLDGGGLSYEQYF. CDR3 coding DNA: TGTGCCAGCAGCTTAGATGGGGGGGGGCTTTCCTACGAGCAGTACTTC.

This chain connects TRBV24-1 to TRBJ2-1; TRBD2 matches 15 bases. Germline CDR1 reads KGHDR; CDR2 reads SFDVKD. V gave up 4 bases and J gave up 3 bases; unmatched junction bases: 15. This CDR3 is 21 amino acids long. CDR3 in DNA: TGTGCCACCAGTGACTCATCGGGACTAGCGGGAGGAACCAAAAACTACAATGAGCAGTTCTTC. The encoded protein is CATSDSSGLAGGTKNYNEQFF.

This clonotype was seen ten or more times. The chain uses TRBV7-2 and TRBJ2-3; D is uncertain. Trimming left V 5 bases short and J 4 bases short, with 13 bases between. Germline V CDR1 and CDR2: SGHTA, FQGNSA. This CDR3 has 14 amino acids. CDR3 amino acids: CASSGVEVSDTQYF. DNA for the CDR3: TGTGCCAGCAGCGGCGTCGAGGTGTCAGATACGCAGTATTTT.

There are many counts of this clonotype. CDR3 sequence (DNA): TGCAGTGCTAGTGCCAGGGTGAACACTGAAGCTTTCTTT. It yields the protein CSASARVNTEAFF. The chain joins TRBV20-1 to TRBJ1-1, with D maybe TRBD1 (5 bases). V was pared by 3 bases and J by 0 bases, with 8 bases between. The germline V gene has CDR1 DFQATT and CDR2 SNEGSKA (reference sequence). The CDR3 covers 13 residues.

As concerns this clonotype: A much larger clone differs by one base, so this may be a read error. J is TRBJ2-3 and V is TRBV6-5, with 7 bases aligning to TRBD2. This CDR3 spans 17 amino acids. The trim removed 0 bases at V and 2 bases at J, leaving 8 bases unmatched. Germline CDR1 and CDR2: MNHEY and SVGAGI. CDR3 bases: TGTGCCAGCAGTTACTCGAAGGTAGCGGGTCCCACAGATACGCAGTATTTT. It codes for CASSYSKVAGPTDTQYF.

This clonotype has ten or more counts. This chain links TRBV6-5 with TRBJ1-5, with 8 bases that match TRBD1. Germline assignment: CDR1 MNHEY and CDR2 SVGAGI. The CDR3 is made up of 14 amino acids. V shed 5 bases, J shed 4 bases, and the junction held 4 bases outside the gene matches. The CDR3 nucleotides read TGTGCCAGCAGTACCCGGACAGGGAATCAGCCCCAGCATTTT. Translated, it gives CASSTRTGNQPQHF.

This clonotype has ten or more counts. The V and J genes are TRBV9 and TRBJ2-7, with 7 positions matching TRBD1. Trimming removed 4 bases from V and 4 bases from J; junction bases left unmatched: 11. From germline, CDR1 is SGDLS and CDR2 YYNGEE. The CDR3 totals 15 residues. The CDR3 sequence is CASSPGTAEGYEQYF. Written as DNA, the CDR3 is TGTGCCAGCAGCCCTGGGACAGCCGAGGGTTACGAGCAGTACTTC.

Note on this clonotype: This clone may be a read error of a much larger clone one base away. The rearrangement uses TRBV15 and TRBJ2-2; D unresolved. V was shortened by 1 base and J by 4 bases, with 10 bases between the two germline ends. Per germline, CDR1 LNHNV and CDR2 YYDKDF (reference sequence). The CDR3 length is 15 residues. This CDR3 reads CATSRVLGFTGELFF. The CDR3 nucleotides read TGTGCCACCAGCAGAGTGTTGGGGTTCACCGGGGAGCTGTTTTTT.

This clonotype was recorded at least ten times. The DNA for the CDR3 is TGCGCCAGCAGCTTAGGACCACAGGGGTTGAACACTGAAGCTTTCTTT. It encodes CASSLGPQGLNTEAFF. The chain joins TRBV5-1 to TRBJ1-1, with TRBD1 identical over 7 bases. V lost 2 bases and J lost 0; bases outside the gene matches: 7. CDR3 size: 16 residues. In germline, CDR1 is SGHRS, CDR2 YFSETQ.

The chain links TRBV10-3 to TRBJ1-2, with 7 bases identical to TRBD1. Germline CDR1 and CDR2: ENHRY and SYGVKD. V lost 3 bases, J lost 2 bases, and 6 bases stayed unmatched. The CDR3 extends over 15 amino acids. The DNA for the CDR3 is TGTGCCATCAGTGAATTGCCGGACAGGAACTATGGCTACACCTTC. As protein: CAISELPDRNYGYTF.

This clonotype has a count of ten or more. The chain employs TRBV5-1 and TRBJ1-1; D is uncertain. Trimming left V 2 bases short and J 8 bases short, with 10 bases between. From germline, CDR1 is SGHRS and CDR2 YFSETQ. This CDR3 region has 12 residues. CDR3 sequence: CASSFGGSEAFF. CDR3 nucleotide sequence: TGCGCCAGCAGCTTTGGCGGGTCCGAAGCTTTCTTT. The full variable domain, completed using reference TRBV5-1 and TRBJ1-1, is KAGVTQTPRYLIKTRGQQVTLSCSPISGHRSVSWYQQTPGQGLQFLFEYFSETQRNKGNFPGRFSGRQFSNSRSEMNVSTLELGDSALYLCASSFGGSEAFFGQGTRLTVV.

This clonotype was observed many times. The chain recombines TRBV12-3 or TRBV12-4 with TRBJ2-2; a weak D match, TRBD2 (5 bases). The CDR3 has 15 amino acids. The V and J ends lost 4 bases and 9 bases respectively, with 18 bases between them. In DNA, the CDR3 is TGTGCCAGCAGTTCCGAGCAGACTTGGACTCGGGAGCTGTTTTTT. Translating it yields CASSSEQTWTRELFF.

This clonotype was detected many times. The chain uses TRBV20-1 and TRBJ1-4; tentative D call: TRBD1 (5 bases). The CDR3 is 15 residues long. Germline lookup yields CDR1 DFQATT and CDR2 SNEGSKA (reference sequence). Trimming took off 1 base at V and 4 bases at J, with 13 bases between the two ends. The CDR3: CSARVGQAFNEKLFF. The CDR3 DNA is TGCAGTGCTAGAGTGGGGCAGGCTTTTAATGAAAAACTGTTTTTT.

The table lists this clonotype with many counts. This rearrangement joins TRBV12-3 or TRBV12-4 to TRBJ2-5, with 7 bases matching TRBD2. Trimming at V came to 2 bases and at J to 5 bases, leaving 5 bases not matched to a gene. There are 14 residues in the CDR3. The CDR3 nucleotides read TGTGCCAGCAGTTTACTGGGGAGGGAGGAGACCCAGTACTTC. It specifies CASSLLGREETQYF.